The clone carrying this TCR beta chain occurred a few times. These data originate in a study of T-cell memory formation after mild COVID-19. TCRdb fed the 5' RACE reads into MiXCR, producing one record per CDR3 protein. The sample records more than 350,000 distinct CDR3 sequences, more than 15% being singletons. Germline V gives CDR1 LGHDT, CDR2 YNNKEL (reference sequence). The trim removed 5 bases at V and 5 bases at J, leaving 4 bases unmatched. This CDR3 comprises 14 residues. Sequencing input: PBMCs or a T cell subset sorted from them (not recorded which). This clonotype was sampled from a man in his late teens or twenties who had mild COVID-19 (a few samples of this study predate the infection). Cell type and time point are not known. The chain employs TRBV3-1 and TRBJ2-3; TRBD1 aligns across 10 bases. Here the CDR3 reads CASSDRGQRDTQYF. The CDR3 DNA sequence: TGTGCCAGCAGCGACAGGGGGCAGAGAGATACGCAGTATTTT.